One and the same sample provided the 19 T cell receptor beta chains below, sequenced in a study of beta chain features in type 1 diabetes. These receptors have no identified antigens. Reverse transcription of all isolated RNA meant that expressed TCRB transcripts were sequenced. Some clones are missing from TCRdb's copy, which holds only in-frame ones; the method was immunoSEQ multiplex PCR. Of about 180,000 clones listed, 6.5% to 9.5% are singletons. Notes on the study in general: Moderately but significantly shorter TCRB CDR3s were found in Type 1 diabetes patients in all four CD4+ subsets.

The sample comprised central memory CD4+ T cells from blood. The receptors here all came from a woman between 35 and 50 years old with type 1 diabetes.

This clone came up a few times. The chain links TRBV4-1 to TRBJ2-3, with TRBD2 identical over 8 bases. This CDR3 is 17 amino acids long. Germline V gene lookup returns CDR1 MGHRA and CDR2 YSYEKL. V trimming: 3 bases; J trimming: 2 bases; junction bases outside the gene matches: 10. The CDR3 region has the DNA TGCGCCAGCAGCCAGGCGAACCGGCGGGGGGACACAGATACGCAGTATTTT. Translated: CASSQANRRGDTDTQYF.

The chain recombines TRBV6-6 with TRBJ2-3, with D tentatively TRBD2 (5 bases). The V end was cut by 6 bases, the J end by 8 bases, with 9 bases between. The CDR3 contains 11 residues. The germline V gene has CDR1 MNHNY and CDR2 SVGAGI (reference sequence). CDR3: CASREDLTQYF. Here the CDR3 DNA reads TGTGCCAGCAGGGAGGACCTTACGCAGTATTTT.

The rearrangement joins TRBV6-5 to TRBJ2-1, with a tentative D call TRBD2 (6 bases). The CDR3 is 13 amino acids. Germline CDR1 MNHEY, CDR2 SVGAGI. The V end was cut by 5 bases, the J end by 13 bases, with 18 bases between. DNA of the CDR3: TGTGCCAGCAGTCTTAGCTTGGGGGGATCCCAGTTCTTC. It translates to CASSLSLGGSQFF.

This clone appeared a few times. The chain uses TRBV15 and TRBJ2-7; 8 bases line up with TRBD1. The J segment lost 0 bases and the V segment lost 6 bases, leaving 7 bases of the junction unmatched. The germline V gene has CDR1 LNHNV and CDR2 YYDKDF (reference sequence). This CDR3 spans 15 amino acids. CDR3 sequence: CATRPGGANSYEQYF. The DNA of the CDR3 is TGTGCCACCAGACCAGGGGGCGCGAACTCCTACGAGCAGTACTTC.

The chain is built from TRBV27 and TRBJ2-1; the D gene is possibly TRBD1 (5 bases). Deletions cut 3 bases from V and 2 bases from J, with 14 bases between. In germline, CDR1 is MNHEY, CDR2 SMNVEV (reference sequence). The CDR3 loop spans 16 amino acids. In DNA, the CDR3 is TGTGCCAGCAGTTTTACCCGGACACGGACCTACAATGAGCAGTTCTTC. Translating it yields CASSFTRTRTYNEQFF.

The rearrangement joins TRBV9 to TRBJ2-2; 7 positions match TRBD2. The CDR3 covers 14 residues. Germline loops: CDR1 SGDLS, CDR2 YYNGEE. Trimming at V came to 5 bases and at J to 1 base, leaving 2 bases not matched to a gene. This CDR3 is CASRPSGNTGELFF. CDR3 nucleotides: TGTGCCAGCAGACCTAGCGGGAACACCGGGGAGCTGTTTTTT. Drawing the rest from reference TRBV9 and TRBJ2-2, the complete variable domain is DSGVTQTPKHLITATGQRVTLRCSPRSGDLSVYWYQQSLDQGLQFLIQYYNGEERAKGNILERFSAQQFPDLHSELNLSSLELGDSALYFCASRPSGNTGELFFGEGSRLTVL.

The CDR3 sequence is CASKASNTEAFF. The CDR3 DNA is TGTGCCAGTAAAGCCTCTAACACTGAAGCTTTCTTT. This sequence joins TRBV19 and TRBJ1-1; D is ambiguous. There are 12 residues in the CDR3. Per the germline V gene, CDR1 is LNHDA and CDR2 is SQIVND (reference sequence). Between the trimmed V and J ends, which lost 7 bases and 2 bases, there was a span of 8 bases.

The chain combines TRBV5-1 with TRBJ1-1; the D gene is possibly TRBD1 (6 bases). The germline V gene has CDR1 SGHRS and CDR2 YFSETQ. The CDR3 has 14 amino acids. V lost 0 bases to trimming and J lost 3 bases, with 9 bases between them. This CDR3 reads CASSLVEGDTEAFF. The CDR3 bases are TGCGCCAGCAGCTTGGTAGAGGGGGACACTGAAGCTTTCTTT.

V usage is TRBV7-8 and J usage is TRBJ1-2, with D possibly being TRBD1 (6 bases). With 4 bases removed from V and 2 bases from J, the gap between germline ends came to 11 bases. There are 14 residues in the CDR3. Germline CDR1 SGHVS, CDR2 FQNEAQ. The CDR3 is CASSSGTTNYGYTF. CDR3 DNA: TGTGCCAGCAGCTCAGGGACAACGAACTATGGCTACACCTTC.

The chain joins TRBV7-8 to TRBJ2-1, with TRBD1 matching over 7 bases. Per germline, CDR1 SGHVS and CDR2 FQNEAQ. This CDR3 comprises 14 residues. V was pared by 5 bases and J by 4 bases, with 5 bases of the junction left unmatched. The CDR3 loop reads CASSPRDRYNEQFF. The CDR3 bases are TGTGCCAGCAGCCCCCGGGACAGATACAATGAGCAGTTCTTC.

The V call is TRBV2, the J call TRBJ2-3; 7 bases are a match to TRBD2. CDR1 is SNHLY and CDR2 is FYNNEI in the germline V gene. V gave up 6 bases and J gave up 0 bases; unmatched junction bases: 3. CDR3 length equals 14 residues. The DNA for the CDR3 is TGTGCCAGCAGACTAGCGCTGAGCACAGATACGCAGTATTTT. The encoded protein is CASRLALSTDTQYF.

This clone was picked up a small number of times. The chain recombines TRBV7-2 with TRBJ2-5; D gene ambiguous. The V end lost 1 base, the J end lost 7 bases, and 7 bases lay between the germline ends. The CDR3 extends over 12 amino acids. Germline lookup yields CDR1 SGHTA and CDR2 FQGNSA. CDR3 DNA: TGTGCCAGCAGCTTAGACCGAGGGACCCAGTACTTC. This translates into CASSLDRGTQYF.

This clone was counted only a few times. The V gene is TRBV29-1, the J gene TRBJ2-5, with 9 positions matching TRBD1. There are 13 residues in the CDR3. V lost 6 bases and J lost 5; bases outside the gene matches: 7. Germline V CDR1 and CDR2: SQVTM, ANQGSEA. CDR3 DNA: TGCAGCGTGGGAACCGGACAGGGGGAGACCCAGTACTTC. Translation gives CSVGTGQGETQYF.

This clone turned up a few times. This chain connects TRBV9 to TRBJ1-4; D call uncertain. The V gene's germline CDR1 is SGDLS and CDR2 YYNGEE. The CDR3 extends over 15 amino acids. The ends were cut back, 3 bases at V and 8 bases at J, with 17 bases in the middle. The CDR3 loop is CASSGSGSQGEKLFF. The CDR3 coding sequence is TGTGCCAGCAGCGGATCCGGGAGCCAAGGAGAAAAACTGTTTTTT.

The J gene is TRBJ2-7, the V gene TRBV9; 12 bases are a match to TRBD1. Germline V gene lookup returns CDR1 SGDLS and CDR2 YYNGEE. Trimming took 4 bases from V and 7 from J; bases not matched to a gene: 12. The CDR3 length is 16 residues. As DNA, the CDR3 is TGTGCCAGCAGCTTGGACACCGGGACAGGGGGCGGTGAGCAGTACTTC. Protein sequence: CASSLDTGTGGGEQYF. Complete variable domain (other parts from reference TRBV9 and TRBJ2-7): DSGVTQTPKHLITATGQRVTLRCSPRSGDLSVYWYQQSLDQGLQFLIQYYNGEERAKGNILERFSAQQFPDLHSELNLSSLELGDSALYFCASSLDTGTGGGEQYFGPGTRLTVT.

Of note for this clone: A junction end diverges from the germline sequence, so it may reflect a read error. This chain links TRBV28 with TRBJ1-5; D not resolved. The germline CDR1 and CDR2 sequences are MDHEN and SYDVKM. There are 12 residues in the CDR3. The CDR3 loop is CVSSSAGQPQHF. The DNA of the CDR3 is TGTGTCAGCTCATCCGCCGGGCAGCCCCAGCATTTT.

This clone turned up a few times. J is TRBJ1-1 and V is TRBV29-1; the match to TRBD1 covers 7 bases. Unmatched junction bases numbered 9, after V lost 7 bases and J lost 4 bases. Germline V lookup: CDR1 SQVTM, CDR2 ANQGSEA. The CDR3 consists of 13 residues. CDR3 sequence: CSAETGTFTEAFF. As DNA, the CDR3 is TGCAGCGCTGAGACAGGGACTTTCACTGAAGCTTTCTTT.

This clone was counted many times. The chain has TRBV14 and TRBJ2-5, with D tentatively TRBD1 (7 bases). The V gene lost 3 bases and the J gene lost 2 bases, with 13 bases spanning the gap. Germline V gene data show CDR1 as SGHDN and CDR2 as FVKESK. CDR3 size: 15 residues. The CDR3 region is CASSHRRGLQETQYF. CDR3 sequence (DNA): TGTGCCAGCAGCCACCGGAGGGGGCTGCAAGAGACCCAGTACTTC.

This clone was found many times. V gene TRBV4-3 combines with J gene TRBJ2-1, with D possibly being TRBD2 (6 bases). The CDR3 spans 15 residues. Trimming left V 1 base short and J 0 bases short, with 7 bases between. Germline V CDR1 and CDR2: LGHNA, YSLEER. This CDR3 is CASSQGSGSYNEQFF. The DNA of the CDR3 is TGCGCCAGCAGCCAAGGTAGCGGCTCCTACAATGAGCAGTTCTTC.